This paragraph reports one T cell receptor (beta chain). The target antigen is unknown. This entry comes from a study of T cell responses to AZD1222 COVID-19 vaccine. Findings and limits, study-wide: Seropositive AZD1222 recipients at baseline numbered only five or six. The breadth and depth of Spike-specific TCRs increased once two AZD1222 doses had been given. Donors in the cohort were predominantly white British and more often female, and clonal diversity was possibly underestimated. Epitopes outside B.1.351 and B.1.1.7 mutated regions reportedly drew nearly half of spike TCRs.

In germline, CDR1 is DFQATT, CDR2 SNEGSKA (reference sequence). The CDR3 has 16 amino acids. The germline V and J ends were trimmed by 3 bases and 4 bases, with 22 bases remaining between them. Clones were read by immunoSEQ multiplex PCR, and TCRdb kept only the in-frame ones, dropping some. The sample has roughly 150,000 clones; about nine tenths are singletons. The receptor was isolated from an adult who received the AZD1222 COVID-19 vaccine. The chain links TRBV20-1 to TRBJ2-7; D perhaps matches TRBD1 (6 bases). Sample: peripheral blood, taken 28 days after the second AZD1222 dose. CDR3 coding DNA: TGCAGTGCTAGTGGCGTTGGGGGCAGGGGTGGTTACGAGCAGTACTTC. It codes for CSASGVGGRGGYEQYF.